These T cell receptor beta chains were read from a single sample in a study of CD8 T cells in ankylosing spondylitis. One entry per CDR3 protein, called by TCRdb with MiXCR from the 5' RACE reads. The sample carries some 300,000 distinct CDR3 sequences, more than 20% recorded once. Sequencing was performed on blood, either unsorted or a sorted T cell fraction (not recorded which). The receptors were gathered from a female donor with ankylosing spondylitis or in good health (not recorded which). Both conserved end residues are part of each CDR3. D genes are given only for firm matches. Clone size appears in some rows only: once, few, many, or a class for an expanded clone.

>few|TRBJ1-2|.|TRBV12-3/TRBV12-4
TGTGCCAGCAGCCCTCCCGCGACACCTCAAGGCTACACCTTC
CASSPPATPQGYTF
>many|TRBJ2-3|.|TRBV12-3/TRBV12-4
TGTGCCAGCACCCCGGACGGGGGTGGTACAGATACGCAGTATTTT
CASTPDGGGTDTQYF
>few|TRBJ1-3|TRBD1|TRBV6-1
TGTGCCAGCAGTCCCGGGACAGGGCTCCTCTCTGGAAACACCATATATTTT
CASSPGTGLLSGNTIYF
>few|TRBJ1-2|.|TRBV5-1
TGCGCCAGCAGCGACTCCAGGGAGGGCGGCTACACCTTC
CASSDSREGGYTF
>few|TRBJ2-1|.|TRBV4-3
TGCGCCAGCAGCCAAGTTGGGGTAGTCCTGAGGCCCAATGAGCAGTTCTTC
CASSQVGVVLRPNEQFF
>.|TRBJ1-4|.|TRBV7-2
TGTGCCAGCAGCCCAGCGGGGGTGCGTGAAAAACTGTTTTTT
CASSPAGVREKLFF
>.|TRBJ2-1|TRBD2|TRBV19
TGTGCCAGTGGGAGCGGGAGAAGCTGGGTCTTC
CASGSGRSWVF
>.|TRBJ2-5|.|TRBV3-1
TGTGCCAGCAGCTACGACAGCCAAGAGACCCAGTACTTC
CASSYDSQETQYF
>.|TRBJ1-2|.|TRBV6-1
TGTGCCAGCAAGGAAGGAGACAGGCTGAATGGCTACACCTTC
CASKEGDRLNGYTF
>.|TRBJ2-1|.|TRBV30
TGTGCCTGGAGAAGGAGGACCACCTACAATGAGCAGTTCTTC
CAWRRRTTYNEQFF
>.|TRBJ2-7|.|TRBV12-3/TRBV12-4
TGTGCCAGCAGCACCCCCAGCTCCTACGAGCAGTACTTC
CASSTPSSYEQYF
>.|TRBJ1-5|.|TRBV6-2/TRBV6-3
TGTGCCAGCAGTACCCGACAGAGCAATCAGCCCCAGCATTTT
CASSTRQSNQPQHF
>few|TRBJ2-7|.|TRBV29-1
TGCAGCGTCGCCGGGACGTATTCCTACGAGCAGTACTTC
CSVAGTYSYEQYF
>.|TRBJ2-5|TRBD2|TRBV20-1
TGCAGTGCGTCGACCGGGAGGGCCCGCCAAGAGACCCAGTACTTC
CSASTGRARQETQYF
>few|TRBJ2-2|TRBD2|TRBV24-1
TGTGCCACCGCCCTAGCGGGTCGGAACACCGGGGAGCTGTTTTTT
CATALAGRNTGELFF
>.|TRBJ1-1|.|TRBV4-1
TGCGCCAGCAGCCAAGTTTTCAGGACACCCGAAGCTTTCTTT
CASSQVFRTPEAFF
>few|TRBJ2-3|.|TRBV20-1
TGCAGTGCTGACCCTCGGCGGGGCACAGATACGCAGTATTTT
CSADPRRGTDTQYF
>few|TRBJ2-1|.|TRBV27
TGTGCCAGCAGTTTATCTCTTACTAGAAGCAATGAGCAGTTCTTC
CASSLSLTRSNEQFF
>few|TRBJ2-3|.|TRBV2
TGTGCCAGCAGTGAAGATGGCGGTAGCACAGATACGCAGTATTTT
CASSEDGGSTDTQYF
>many|TRBJ2-1|TRBD2|TRBV20-1
TGCAGTGCTCTACTAGCGGTTTCCTACAATGAGCAGTTCTTC
CSALLAVSYNEQFF
>.|TRBJ1-5|TRBD1|TRBV20-1
TGCAGTGCGTCCTACAGGGGTGTTCAGCCCCAGCATTTT
CSASYRGVQPQHF
>many|TRBJ2-1|.|TRBV27
TGTGCCAGCAGTTTAGACTGGATTTACGGTGAGCAGTTCTTC
CASSLDWIYGEQFF
>.|TRBJ2-3|.|TRBV7-2
TGTGCCAGCAGCCCCCCGGCGGCTAGCGCAGATACGCAGTATTTT
CASSPPAASADTQYF
>many|TRBJ2-1|TRBD1|TRBV7-9
TGTGCCAGCAGCCGGGACAGCAATGAGCAGTTCTTC
CASSRDSNEQFF
>.|TRBJ1-1|.|TRBV10-3
TGTGCCACTACATCGCGGGGCGCGGGCACTGAAGCTTTCTTT
CATTSRGAGTEAFF
>few|TRBJ2-7|TRBD1|TRBV10-3
TGTGCCACCGGGACAGGGAGCTACGAGCAGTACTTC
CATGTGSYEQYF
>few|TRBJ1-1|.|TRBV5-1
TGCGCCAGCAGTTTACAGGTGGGGAACACTGAAGCTTTCTTT
CASSLQVGNTEAFF
>.|TRBJ1-2|TRBD1|TRBV19
TGTGCCAGTACCAATTCCCTAGGGACAGGGACCGGCTACACCTTC
CASTNSLGTGTGYTF
>.|TRBJ2-1|TRBD2|TRBV12-3/TRBV12-4
TGTGCCAGCAGTTTATTCGCGGGGGGGTACAATGAGCAGTTCTTC
CASSLFAGGYNEQFF
>few|TRBJ2-7|TRBD1|TRBV24-1
TGTGCCACCAGTGAAGGGACAGCGCTTGTGTACGAGCAGTACTTC
CATSEGTALVYEQYF
>many|TRBJ1-2|.|TRBV6-6
TGTGCCAGCACCTTATCGGGGGGAGAGGGCTACACCTTC
CASTLSGGEGYTF
>few|TRBJ2-7|TRBD2|TRBV5-1
TGCGCCAGCAGCTTGGAGGCGGGAGATTTTCTCTACGAGCAGTACTTC
CASSLEAGDFLYEQYF
>once|TRBJ1-3|.|TRBV9
TGTGCCAGCAGCGTAGACGGCAGGCGAGGAAACACCATATATTTT
CASSVDGRRGNTIYF
>few|TRBJ1-2|.|TRBV12-3/TRBV12-4
TGTGCCAGCAGTTTCAACCAGGGACGGTATGGCTACACCTTC
CASSFNQGRYGYTF
>few|TRBJ2-7|.|TRBV6-5
TGTGCCAGCAGTTACTCGGGGACGGCCTACGAGCACTTC
CASSYSGTAYEHF
>few|TRBJ2-7|TRBD1|TRBV10-3
TGTGCCATCAGTGAGTCGACTGGTACAGGGGGCTACGAGCAGTACTTC
CAISESTGTGGYEQYF
>.|TRBJ2-5|TRBD2|TRBV10-3
TGTGCCATCAGGGGGACTAGCGGGGAACAAGAGACCCAGTACTTC
CAIRGTSGEQETQYF
>few|TRBJ2-7|.|TRBV5-6
TGTGCCAGCAGGAAGAAGGGGGGCTCCTACGAGCAGTACTTC
CASRKKGGSYEQYF
>few|TRBJ2-1|.|TRBV13
TGTGCCAGCAGCAGCGGACTCCTGAGGGGCAATGAGCAGTTCTTC
CASSSGLLRGNEQFF
>.|TRBJ2-4|TRBD1|TRBV7-9
TGTGCCAGCAGTACAACCGGGACAGGGGGAAACATTCAGTACTTC
CASSTTGTGGNIQYF
>many|TRBJ2-1|.|TRBV15
TGTGCCACCAGCAGAGATCTAGCAGAGCAGTTCTTC
CATSRDLAEQFF
>.|TRBJ2-2|TRBD2|TRBV5-1
TGCGCCAGCAGCCTCGGGACTAGCGAGAAATCCGGGGAGCTGTTTTTT
CASSLGTSEKSGELFF